These T cell receptor beta chains were read from a single sample in a study of OX40 agonist ivuxolimab in advanced cancers. The repertoire was sequenced with immunoSEQ multiplex PCR; TCRdb's copy has only in-frame clones and lacks some. This repertoire shows around 81,000 clones, 88% found once; its top ten account for roughly 0.98%. The source material was CD4+ or CD8+ T cells sorted from blood, sampled in a trial of the OX40 agonist ivuxolimab. The receptors derive from an adult with an advanced solid tumor such as melanoma, head and neck, liver or kidney cancer. CDR3s include the opening cysteine and the closing phenylalanine or tryptophan. A D gene is named only where the DNA matches it firmly. Size is omitted from some rows. Given values are once, few, many or a class for expanded clones.

d_gene,v_gene,abundance,j_gene,CDR3nt,CDR3aa
TRBD2,TRBV6-5,-,TRBJ2-3,TGTGCCAGCAGTCCGCCGGGGGGGGTACTTACGCAGTATTTT,CASSPPGGVLTQYF
TRBD2,TRBV5-5,-,TRBJ2-7,TGTGCCAGCAGCTTGTCACTAGCGGGAGGGATCTACGAGCAGTACTTC,CASSLSLAGGIYEQYF
-,TRBV28,-,TRBJ1-5,TGTGCCAGCAGTTTATCGGCAGGGTCAGTCAATCAGCCCCAGCATTTT,CASSLSAGSVNQPQHF
TRBD1,TRBV27,-,TRBJ2-1,TGTGCCAGCAGTTCCCCTGACAGGGTATGGCAGTTCTTC,CASSSPDRVWQFF
-,TRBV7-6,few,TRBJ1-1,TGTGCCAGCAGCGCGCAGGAGTACACTGAAGCTTTCTTT,CASSAQEYTEAFF
-,TRBV13,-,TRBJ2-2,TGTGCCAGCAGCGCCCCCGGGGCGGCTAACACCGGGGAGCTGTTTTTT,CASSAPGAANTGELFF
-,TRBV7-2,once,TRBJ2-5,TGTGCCAGCAGCTTACTGGCAGAAGGGACCCAGTACTTC,CASSLLAEGTQYF
-,TRBV11-2,-,TRBJ2-5,TGTGCCAGCAGCTTAGTTACAGGGCGGCAGACCCAGTACTTC,CASSLVTGRQTQYF
-,TRBV5-4,-,TRBJ1-2,TGTGCCAGCAGCTCGATACAGGGCTATGGCTACACCTTC,CASSSIQGYGYTF
-,TRBV7-8,-,TRBJ1-5,TGTGCCAGCAGCCCCTTTGTCGGTCAGCCCCAGCATTTT,CASSPFVGQPQHF
TRBD2,TRBV7-6,-,TRBJ2-7,TGTGCCAGCAGCCACGGACTAGCTGGTGGCTACGAGCAGTACTTC,CASSHGLAGGYEQYF
TRBD2,TRBV5-1,-,TRBJ2-5,TGCGCCAGCAGCCCGACCGGGACTAGCGGGAGGGCCGGCGAGACCCAGTACTTC,CASSPTGTSGRAGETQYF
-,TRBV2,-,TRBJ1-3,TGTGCCAGCACTTCTGGTTATTCTGGAAACACCATATATTTT,CASTSGYSGNTIYF
TRBD1,TRBV27,-,TRBJ2-1,TGTGCCAGCAGTTCAAAGGGACAGGGAAAACATGAGCAGTTCTTC,CASSSKGQGKHEQFF
-,TRBV6-6,-,TRBJ1-5,TGTGCCAGTTCACAGGGCAATCAGCCCCAGCATTTT,CASSQGNQPQHF
-,TRBV27,-,TRBJ2-6,TGTGCCAGCAGTCAGAGCTCTGGGGCCAACGTCCTGACTTTC,CASSQSSGANVLTF
-,TRBV28,-,TRBJ2-7,TGTGCCAGCAGTCCCGGGAGCGGTCCCTACGAGCAGTACTTC,CASSPGSGPYEQYF
-,TRBV19,-,TRBJ1-6,TGTGCCAGTAGTACCCCGGAGGGCCGGAGCTCCTATAATTCACCCCTCCACTTT,CASSTPEGRSSYNSPLHF
-,TRBV15,-,TRBJ1-5,TGTGCCACCAGCAGAGATCATGGGAATTCCGGCCGGGACAATCAGCCCCAGCATTTT,CATSRDHGNSGRDNQPQHF
TRBD2,TRBV6-5,-,TRBJ2-2,TGTGCCAGCAGTTACATGGGAGGGGTTGGCGGGGAGCTGTTTTTT,CASSYMGGVGGELFF
-,TRBV6-5,-,TRBJ2-3,TGTGCCAGCAGCCTCGACAGGCCCACAGATACGCAGTATTTT,CASSLDRPTDTQYF
-,TRBV7-2,-,TRBJ1-2,TGTGCCAGCAGCTTATGGAGGCACTATGGCTACACCTTC,CASSLWRHYGYTF
-,TRBV19,once,TRBJ2-7,TGTGCCAGTTTTAGTATAAGGGGGGAAGGTCGTACCTACGAGCAGTACTTC,CASFSIRGEGRTYEQYF
TRBD2,TRBV2,-,TRBJ2-1,TGTGCCAGCACCGTGGGACTAGCGGCATACAATGAGCAGTTCTTC,CASTVGLAAYNEQFF
-,TRBV18,-,TRBJ1-3,TGTGCCAGCTCCGGGACCATGGTAAACACCATATATTTT,CASSGTMVNTIYF
-,TRBV25-1,once,TRBJ2-7,TGTGCCAGCAGCAGGGAGTCCTACGAGCAGTACTTC,CASSRESYEQYF
-,TRBV29-1,few,TRBJ1-1,TGCAGCGTTGAATCCAGTCTCGGAGCTTTCTTT,CSVESSLGAFF
-,TRBV28,-,TRBJ2-7,TGTGCCAGCAGTAGAGTAGGGTACGAGCAGTACTTC,CASSRVGYEQYF
-,TRBV30,-,TRBJ1-2,TGTGCGCAGGCAGGTGTCGAAGGCTACACCTTC,CAQAGVEGYTF
-,TRBV13,-,TRBJ2-5,TGTGCCAGCAGCTTAGTGGGGGTTGGAGAAGAGACCCAGTACTTC,CASSLVGVGEETQYF
-,TRBV4-1,-,TRBJ2-7,TGCGCCAGCAGCCAAGATTACGTGACCAGCTCCTACGAGCAGTACTTC,CASSQDYVTSSYEQYF
TRBD1,TRBV15,-,TRBJ1-2,TGTGCCACCAGCAGAGGACAGGGGGGCATTATTGGCTACACCTTC,CATSRGQGGIIGYTF